Sequencing of this TCR beta chain was carried out in a study of cytomegalovirus exposure and HLA in healthy donors. As for the study in general: According to later analysis, the same platform produced the 100 to 150 validation and about 700 first-cohort repertoires. Study-level findings and limits: Specificity for CMV antigens was confirmed in vitro for a few of the CMV-associated chains. Listed as cytomegalovirus-associated were 150 or so TCR beta chains.

Germline values: CDR1 PRHDT, CDR2 FYEKMQ (reference sequence). The CDR3 is 15 residues long. V lost 3 bases and J lost 7; bases outside the gene matches: 10. The donors formed part of the approximately 130-subject validation cohort, distinct from the approximately 640-subject first cohort. In the case of this clone: The antigen remains unidentified.

Measured with immunoSEQ multiplex PCR; TCRdb has only the in-frame clones, and not every one. The data contain about 150,000 clones, about 94% of them singletons. V gene TRBV13 combines with J gene TRBJ2-7; 9 nucleotides match TRBD1. Material for sequencing was PBMCs. The receptor was derived from a man between 18 and 29 years old in good health and CMV-seropositive. CDR3 residues: CASSLGQGTTGEQYF. The CDR3 DNA follows: TGTGCCAGCAGCTTGGGACAGGGAACTACGGGGGAGCAGTACTTC.